The 27 T cell receptor beta chains in this list originate from one sample, sequenced in a study of CXCR3-negative and CXCR3-positive naive CD8 T cells. Study findings and constraints: Greater hydrophobicity was found in TRB CDR3s of CXCR3-positive naive cells than of CXCR3-negative naive cells.

Carrying UMI labels, the TRB cDNA libraries were prepared through 5' RACE. TCRdb reprocessed the 5' RACE reads and reports one entry per CDR3 protein, with no DNA. This sample's clone table lists 130,000 or so distinct CDR3 sequences. Antigen specificity for these receptors is unknown. Sequencing was performed on naive CXCR3+ CD8+ T cells from blood. Described subset: CD45RO-CCR7+CD27+CD95- naive CD8+ T cells expressing CXCR3 (TNR3+). The origin of the receptors is a human donor in good health. Some clones in this sample may be carry-over from other donors' samples.

V is TRBV9 and J is TRBJ1-1; the TRBD1 assignment by TCRdb is unverifiable without DNA. The CDR3 consists of 17 residues. Germline V gene data show CDR1 as SGDLS and CDR2 as YYNGEE. This CDR3 is CASSAVSWTGMNTEAFF.

The gene calls are TRBV6-5 and TRBJ2-2. The CDR3 has 14 amino acids. In germline, CDR1 is MNHEY, CDR2 SVGAGI. The CDR3 reads CASSLYANSGELFF.

The chain is built from TRBV7-9 and TRBJ2-5. The CDR3 sequence is 15 residues long. Looked up from germline, CDR1 is SEHNR and CDR2 is FQNEAQ (reference sequence). CDR3 amino acids: CASSLGEAYQETQYF.

This rearrangement joins TRBV14 to TRBJ2-1; TCRdb picks TRBD1, but there is no DNA to check that call. This CDR3 comprises 16 residues. Germline lookup yields CDR1 SGHDN and CDR2 FVKESK. The CDR3 loop is CASSQAQGQGAREQFF.

The chain couples TRBV4-2 to TRBJ2-2; TCRdb lists TRBD2, though no DNA is available to test this call. The V gene's germline CDR1 is LGHNA and CDR2 YNFKEQ. This CDR3 region has 17 residues. This chain's CDR3 is CASSQDGGTTNTGELFF.

The chain joins TRBV11-2 to TRBJ2-1. CDR1 is SGHAT and CDR2 is FQNNGV in the germline V gene. CDR3 length: 13 residues. CDR3 loop: CASRSGSYNEQFF.

The CDR3 spells CSASLGEAYGYTF. V usage is TRBV20-1 and J usage is TRBJ1-2. CDR1 and CDR2 (germline): DFQATT, SNEGSKA (reference sequence). This CDR3 is built from 13 residues.

The chain carries TRBV29-1 and TRBJ2-1; TCRdb calls TRBD1, which cannot be checked without DNA. CDR1 SQVTM and CDR2 ANQGSEA come from the germline V gene. CDR3 length: 14 residues. CDR3 sequence: CSVVGQVIYNEQFF.

This chain uses TRBV7-9 with TRBJ1-1; the D gene TCRdb calls, TRBD1, cannot be checked with no DNA. The CDR3 is 16 amino acids. CDR1 SEHNR and CDR2 FQNEAQ come from the germline V gene (reference sequence). The CDR3 sequence is CASSLGTGLGSMGAFF. The full variable domain, rest sourced from reference TRBV7-9 and TRBJ1-1, is DTGVSQNPRHKITKRGQNVTFRCDPISEHNRLYWYRQTLGQGPEFLTYFQNEAQLEKSRLLSDRFSAERPKGSFSTLEIQRTEQGDSAMYLCASSLGTGLGSMGAFFGQGTRLTVV.

The V gene is TRBV7-6, the J gene TRBJ2-3; TCRdb designates TRBD1, a call that cannot be tested without DNA. This CDR3 contains 16 residues. Germline lookup yields CDR1 SGHVS and CDR2 FNYEAQ. CDR3 amino acids: CASSLVGGASTDTQYF.

The V gene is TRBV12-3 or TRBV12-4, the J gene TRBJ2-3; there is no DNA to check the TCRdb D call of TRBD2. The length of the CDR3 is 14 residues. CDR3 region: CASSLLGDTDTQYF.

The J gene is TRBJ2-3, the V gene TRBV6-5; TCRdb reports TRBD2, a call that lacks DNA to check it against. CDR3 length equals 19 residues. Germline V gene data show CDR1 as MNHEY and CDR2 as SVGAGI. The CDR3 reads CASSYSKLAGGPVVDTQYF.

CDR3 region: CASSQGGDRIYEQYF. V is TRBV4-3 and J is TRBJ2-7; with no DNA, the TCRdb D assignment of TRBD1 cannot be verified. CDR3 length equals 15 residues. Germline V gene data show CDR1 as LGHNA and CDR2 as YSLEER.

The chain's CDR3 is CASTFAGGRTDTQYF. The chain couples TRBV27 to TRBJ2-3; TCRdb's D gene call, TRBD2, goes unchecked for lack of DNA. Germline V gives CDR1 MNHEY, CDR2 SMNVEV (reference sequence). This CDR3 has 15 residues.

The chain combines TRBV7-9 with TRBJ2-1; lacking DNA, the TRBD1 call made by TCRdb goes unchecked. Looked up from germline, CDR1 is SEHNR and CDR2 is FQNEAQ (reference sequence). The CDR3 contains 16 residues. This chain's CDR3 is CASSPLQGSSYNEQFF.

This rearrangement joins TRBV11-2 to TRBJ1-4; the TCRdb D gene call, TRBD1, has no DNA to confirm it. CDR1 is SGHAT, CDR2 FQNNGV, per germline. This CDR3 contains 13 residues. Here the CDR3 reads CASSPWDSEKLFF.

The chain is built from TRBV11-2 and TRBJ1-2. CDR3 length equals 16 residues. From germline, CDR1 is SGHAT and CDR2 FQNNGV. CDR3 in amino acids: CASSPPRGGANYGYTF.

This chain connects TRBV29-1 to TRBJ2-1; TCRdb returns TRBD2, unconfirmable since there is no DNA. The CDR3 runs 14 residues. Germline-derived CDR1 and CDR2 are SQVTM and ANQGSEA. This CDR3 reads CSVYLAVVDNEQFF.

This sequence joins TRBV7-3 and TRBJ2-1; TCRdb gives TRBD2 as the D gene, but with no DNA this cannot be confirmed. Germline V gene sequence: CDR1 SGHTA, CDR2 FQGTGA. CDR3 length: 15 residues. The chain's CDR3 is CASSSGPGGSNEQFF.

The chain joins TRBV7-9 to TRBJ2-3. This CDR3 has 14 amino acids. Germline CDR1 is SEHNR and CDR2 is FQNEAQ (reference sequence). CDR3: CASSLLLVTDTQYF.

This chain joins TRBV29-1 and TRBJ2-7; TCRdb names TRBD1, which stays unverified in the absence of DNA. Germline assignment: CDR1 SQVTM and CDR2 ANQGSEA. The CDR3 length is 15 residues. The CDR3 protein is CSVEGRDSASYEQYF.

The V and J genes are TRBV6-2 or TRBV6-3 and TRBJ2-1; TCRdb names TRBD2, which stays unverified in the absence of DNA. The CDR3 is 20 amino acids. The V gene's germline CDR1 is MNHEY and CDR2 SVGEGT. The CDR3 is CASSYSRARTGALPYNEQFF.

This rearrangement joins TRBV20-1 to TRBJ2-5; TCRdb lists TRBD1, though no DNA is available to test this call. The CDR3 length is 13 residues. CDR1 is DFQATT, CDR2 SNEGSKA, per germline (reference sequence). The CDR3 loop reads CSALGQVQETQYF.

The rearrangement links TRBV4-1 to TRBJ2-7; TCRdb gives TRBD1 as the D gene, but with no DNA this cannot be confirmed. CDR3 size: 15 residues. Germline V gene data show CDR1 as MGHRA and CDR2 as YSYEKL. The CDR3 spells CASSRAPGQGNEQYF.

This chain uses TRBV18 with TRBJ2-6. CDR1 is KGHSH, CDR2 LQKENI, per germline. The CDR3 is made up of 15 amino acids. The CDR3 sequence: CASSPPSSGANVLTF.

CDR3 residues: CASSTGTSISEQYF. This chain links TRBV6-2 or TRBV6-3 with TRBJ2-7; the D call from TCRdb, TRBD2, cannot be confirmed without DNA. Germline V lookup: CDR1 MNHEY, CDR2 SVGEGT. This CDR3 contains 14 residues.

The V and J genes are TRBV14 and TRBJ2-1. The CDR3 has 17 amino acids. Per the germline V gene, CDR1 is SGHDN and CDR2 is FVKESK. The CDR3 loop reads CASSQTFADRRINEQFF. Together with reference TRBV14 and TRBJ2-1, the CDR3 gives the full variable domain: EAGVTQFPSHSVIEKGQTVTLRCDPISGHDNLYWYRRVMGKEIKFLLHFVKESKQDESGMPNNRFLAERTGGTYSTLKVQPAELEDSGVYFCASSQTFADRRINEQFFGPGTRLTVL.